A single sample gave rise to the 13 T cell receptor beta chains below, sequenced in a study of PD-1 blockade in classical Hodgkin lymphoma. Repertoires were generated with immunoSEQ multiplex PCR, while TCRdb's copy carries only in-frame clones and drops some. This table holds approximately 13,000 clones, roughly 92% found once. Relapses following autologous stem cell transplantation were seen in all patients, with brentuximab vedotin exposure varying. The specimen comprised peripheral blood mononuclear cells (PBMCs), sampled at baseline. The receptors shown here come from a human donor with classical Hodgkin lymphoma.

As DNA, the CDR3 is TGTGCCAGCAGCTTAGGGGAAGATACGCAGTATTTT. Encoded protein: CASSLGEDTQYF. The genes are TRBV5-4 and TRBJ2-3; D is possibly TRBD1 (5 bases). Per germline, CDR1 SGHNT and CDR2 YYREEE (reference sequence). The CDR3 spans 12 residues. The ends were cut back, 2 bases at V and 5 bases at J, with 6 bases in the middle. The variable domain in full, completed from reference TRBV5-4 and TRBJ2-3, reads ETGVTQSPTHLIKTRGQQVTLRCSSQSGHNTVSWYQQALGQGPQFIFQYYREEENGRGNFPPRFSGLQFPNYSSELNVNALELDDSALYLCASSLGEDTQYFGPGTRLTVL.

The V and J genes are TRBV18 and TRBJ2-7, with D unresolved. This CDR3 spans 16 amino acids. The V end was cut by 2 bases, the J end by 0 bases, with 14 bases between. Germline V lookup: CDR1 KGHSH, CDR2 LQKENI. CDR3 nucleotides: TGTGCCAGCTCACCATTAGCCTTCAGTAGCTCCTACGAGCAGTACTTC. Translation gives CASSPLAFSSSYEQYF.

This chain joins TRBV7-6 and TRBJ1-3, with D unclear. V was shortened by 0 bases and J by 1 base, with 10 bases between the two germline ends. Germline V CDR1 and CDR2: SGHVS, FNYEAQ. The CDR3 sequence is 16 residues long. As DNA, the CDR3 is TGTGCCAGCAGCTTAGCAAACAGCCTTTCTGGAAACACCATATATTTT. It specifies CASSLANSLSGNTIYF.

This clone occurred a few times. CDR3 coding DNA: TGTGCCAGCAGTAAAAGCGGGTCCGGGGCCAACGTCCTGACTTTC. Its translation: CASSKSGSGANVLTF. This chain joins TRBV6-1 and TRBJ2-6, with D possibly matching TRBD2 (6 bases). The CDR3 length is 15 residues. CDR1 is MNHNS and CDR2 is SASEGT in the germline V gene. The V and J ends lost 5 bases and 4 bases respectively, with 12 bases between them.

This sequence joins TRBV27 and TRBJ2-1, with 7 bases identical to TRBD2. The germline V gene encodes CDR1 MNHEY and CDR2 SMNVEV (reference sequence). The ends lost 3 bases at V and 6 bases at J; junction bases unmatched: 5. The CDR3 has 14 amino acids. CDR3 sequence reads: CASSLGGLINEQFF. The CDR3 DNA reads TGTGCCAGCAGTTTGGGGGGACTAATCAATGAGCAGTTCTTC.

The chain employs TRBV29-1 and TRBJ2-3; either TRBD1 or TRBD2 may fit D (5 bases each). The V gene lost 6 bases and the J gene lost 5 bases, with 18 bases spanning the gap. The CDR3 spans 14 residues. The germline V gene encodes CDR1 SQVTM and CDR2 ANQGSEA. CDR3 sequence (DNA): TGCAGCGTAGGAGACAGCGGCCTTGAAGATACGCAGTATTTT. This translates into CSVGDSGLEDTQYF.

The chain couples TRBV19 to TRBJ1-4, with D unclear. The CDR3 consists of 14 residues. Germline CDR1 and CDR2: LNHDA and SQIVND (reference sequence). Trimming stripped 4 bases from V and 4 bases from J, with 10 bases between. The CDR3 here is CASSTGRLNEKLFF. The CDR3 bases are TGTGCCAGTAGTACCGGCAGACTTAATGAAAAACTGTTTTTT.

The V call is TRBV10-3, the J call TRBJ1-2; no definite D call. This CDR3 has 13 amino acids. Trimming shortened V by 5 bases and J by 6 bases, and 13 bases separated the two germline ends. Per the germline V gene, CDR1 is ENHRY and CDR2 is SYGVKD. Here the CDR3 reads CAISIGQEDGYTF. CDR3 coding DNA: TGTGCCATCAGTATCGGGCAGGAAGATGGCTACACCTTC.

This clone was seen more than once but under ten times. V is TRBV18 and J is TRBJ1-1; weak D call: TRBD1 (5 bases). Trimming cost V 0 bases and J 1 base, with 6 bases left between them. The CDR3 runs to 14 residues. Germline assignment: CDR1 KGHSH and CDR2 LQKENI. This CDR3 is CASSPPGGNTEAFF. The CDR3 DNA follows: TGTGCCAGCTCACCACCTGGGGGGAACACTGAAGCTTTCTTT.

The chain recombines TRBV9 with TRBJ2-7; tentatively, D is TRBD1 (6 bases). CDR3 size: 12 residues. The germline V gene has CDR1 SGDLS and CDR2 YYNGEE. The V gene lost 2 bases and the J gene lost 5 bases, with 8 bases spanning the gap. CDR3 region: CASSVSGDEQYF. DNA for the CDR3: TGTGCCAGCAGCGTTTCAGGGGACGAGCAGTACTTC.

J is TRBJ2-4 and V is TRBV5-4, with 8 bases lining up with TRBD1. V shed 3 bases, J shed 6 bases, and the junction held 5 bases outside the gene matches. The CDR3 contains 14 residues. Per germline, CDR1 SGHNT and CDR2 YYREEE (reference sequence). The CDR3 DNA reads as TGTGCCAGCAGCTCCAGGACAGGGAGAAACATTCAGTACTTC. It is translated as CASSSRTGRNIQYF.

This clone was seen a handful of times. V gene TRBV11-3 combines with J gene TRBJ2-5; TRBD2 aligns across 8 bases. Trimming removed 6 bases from V and 5 bases from J; junction bases left unmatched: 5. The CDR3 extends over 13 amino acids. Per the germline V gene, CDR1 is SGHNT and CDR2 is YENEEA. CDR3 amino acids: CASSRGGSETQYF. As DNA, the CDR3 is TGTGCCAGCAGTCGGGGGGGCAGCGAGACCCAGTACTTC.

V gene TRBV9 combines with J gene TRBJ2-7; no firm D call. CDR1 is SGDLS and CDR2 is YYNGEE in the germline V gene. Trimming cost V 1 base and J 2 bases, with 13 bases left between them. The CDR3 extends over 15 amino acids. CDR3 amino acids: CASSVTSSLPYEQYF. The CDR3 DNA follows: TGTGCCAGCAGCGTAACGTCTAGTCTGCCCTACGAGCAGTACTTC.